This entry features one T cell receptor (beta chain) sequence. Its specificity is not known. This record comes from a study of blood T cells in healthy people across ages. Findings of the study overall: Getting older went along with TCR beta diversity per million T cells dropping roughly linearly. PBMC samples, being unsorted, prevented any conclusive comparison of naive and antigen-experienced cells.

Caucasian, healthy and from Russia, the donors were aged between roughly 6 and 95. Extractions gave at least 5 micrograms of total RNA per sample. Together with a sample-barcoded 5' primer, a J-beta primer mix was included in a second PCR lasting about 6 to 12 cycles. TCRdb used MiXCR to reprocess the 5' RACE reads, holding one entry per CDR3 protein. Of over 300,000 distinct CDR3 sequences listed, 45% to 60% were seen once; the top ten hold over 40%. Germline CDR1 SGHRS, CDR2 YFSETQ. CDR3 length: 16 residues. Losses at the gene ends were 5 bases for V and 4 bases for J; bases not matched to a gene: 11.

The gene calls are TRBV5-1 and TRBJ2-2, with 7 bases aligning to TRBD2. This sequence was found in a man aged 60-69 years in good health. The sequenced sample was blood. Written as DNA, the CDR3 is TGCGCCAGCAGTATGGGACCGGGAGGAGTCACCGGGGAGCTGTTTTTT. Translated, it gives CASSMGPGGVTGELFF.